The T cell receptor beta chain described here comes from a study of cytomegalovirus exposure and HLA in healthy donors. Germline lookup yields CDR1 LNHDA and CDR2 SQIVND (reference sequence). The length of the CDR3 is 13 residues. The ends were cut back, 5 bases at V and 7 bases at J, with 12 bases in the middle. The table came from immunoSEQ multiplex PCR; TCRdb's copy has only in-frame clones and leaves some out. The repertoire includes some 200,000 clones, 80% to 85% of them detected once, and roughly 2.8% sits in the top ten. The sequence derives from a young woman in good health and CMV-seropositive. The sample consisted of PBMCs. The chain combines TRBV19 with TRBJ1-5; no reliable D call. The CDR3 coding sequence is TGTGCCAGTAGTCCGGGTCAATGGCAGCCCCAGCATTTT. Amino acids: CASSPGQWQPQHF.